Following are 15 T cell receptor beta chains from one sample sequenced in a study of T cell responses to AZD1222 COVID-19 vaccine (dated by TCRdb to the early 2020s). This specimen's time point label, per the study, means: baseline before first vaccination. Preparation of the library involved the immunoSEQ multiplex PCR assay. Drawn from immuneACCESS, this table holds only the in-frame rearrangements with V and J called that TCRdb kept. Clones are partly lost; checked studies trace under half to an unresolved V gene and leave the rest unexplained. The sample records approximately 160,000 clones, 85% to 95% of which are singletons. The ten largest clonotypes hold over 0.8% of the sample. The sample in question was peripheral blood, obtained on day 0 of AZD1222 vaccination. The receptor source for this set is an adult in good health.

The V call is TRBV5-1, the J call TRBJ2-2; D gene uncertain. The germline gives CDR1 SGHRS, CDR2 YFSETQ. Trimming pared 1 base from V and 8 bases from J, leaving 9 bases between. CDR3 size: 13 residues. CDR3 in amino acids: CASSLTALGELFF. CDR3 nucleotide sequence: TGCGCCAGCAGCTTGACGGCTCTGGGGGAGCTGTTTTTT. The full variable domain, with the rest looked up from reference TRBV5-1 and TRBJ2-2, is KAGVTQTPRYLIKTRGQQVTLSCSPISGHRSVSWYQQTPGQGLQFLFEYFSETQRNKGNFPGRFSGRQFSNSRSEMNVSTLELGDSALYLCASSLTALGELFFGEGSRLTVL.

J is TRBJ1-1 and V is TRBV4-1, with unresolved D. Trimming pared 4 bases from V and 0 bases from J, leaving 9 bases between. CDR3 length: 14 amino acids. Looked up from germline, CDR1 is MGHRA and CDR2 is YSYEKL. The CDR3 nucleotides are TGCGCCAGCAGCCTTATTAATTTGAACACTGAAGCTTTCTTT. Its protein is CASSLINLNTEAFF.

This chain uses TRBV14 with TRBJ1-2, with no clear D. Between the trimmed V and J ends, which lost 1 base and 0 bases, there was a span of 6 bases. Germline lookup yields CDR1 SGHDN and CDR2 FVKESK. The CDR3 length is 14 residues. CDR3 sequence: CASSQVDSNYGYTF. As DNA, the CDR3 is TGTGCCAGCAGCCAAGTGGACTCTAACTATGGCTACACCTTC.

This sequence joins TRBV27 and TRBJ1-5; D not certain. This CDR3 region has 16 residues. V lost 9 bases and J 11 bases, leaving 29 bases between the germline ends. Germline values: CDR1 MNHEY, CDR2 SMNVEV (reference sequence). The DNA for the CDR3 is TGTGCCAGTCCCATGGTATTGCAGGAGGCGTTGATGTCCCAGCATTTT. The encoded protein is CASPMVLQEALMSQHF.

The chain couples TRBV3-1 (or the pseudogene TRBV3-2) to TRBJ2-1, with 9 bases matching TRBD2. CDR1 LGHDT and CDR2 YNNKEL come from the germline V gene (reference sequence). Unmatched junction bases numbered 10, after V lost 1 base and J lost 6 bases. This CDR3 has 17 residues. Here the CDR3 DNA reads TGTGCCAGCAGCCAAGGCCTATCCGGGACTAGCCGCAATGAGCAGTTCTTC. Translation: CASSQGLSGTSRNEQFF.

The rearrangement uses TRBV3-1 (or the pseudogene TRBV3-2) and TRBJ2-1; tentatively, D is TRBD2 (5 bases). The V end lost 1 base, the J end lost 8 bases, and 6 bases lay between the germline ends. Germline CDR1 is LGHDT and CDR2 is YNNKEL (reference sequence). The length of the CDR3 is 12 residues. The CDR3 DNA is TGTGCCAGCAGCCAAGTGAGGGATGAGCAGTTCTTC. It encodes CASSQVRDEQFF.

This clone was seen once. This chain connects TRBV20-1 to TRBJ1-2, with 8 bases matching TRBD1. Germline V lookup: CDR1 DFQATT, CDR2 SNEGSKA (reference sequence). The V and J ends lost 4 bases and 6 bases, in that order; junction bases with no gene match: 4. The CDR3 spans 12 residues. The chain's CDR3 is CSATDRGNGYTF. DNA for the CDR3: TGCAGTGCTACTGACAGGGGCAATGGCTACACCTTC.

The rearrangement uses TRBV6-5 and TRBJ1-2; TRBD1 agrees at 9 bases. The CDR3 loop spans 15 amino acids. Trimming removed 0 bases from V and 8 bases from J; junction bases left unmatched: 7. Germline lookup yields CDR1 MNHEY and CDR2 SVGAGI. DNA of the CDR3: TGTGCCAGCAGTTACTCGAACACAGGGGGCTGGGGCTACACCTTC. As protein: CASSYSNTGGWGYTF.

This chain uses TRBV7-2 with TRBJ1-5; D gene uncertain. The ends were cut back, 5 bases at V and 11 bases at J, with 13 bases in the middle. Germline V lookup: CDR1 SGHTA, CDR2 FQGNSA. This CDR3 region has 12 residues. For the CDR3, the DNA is TGTGCCAGCAGCATAGGCCCATGGGCCCAGCATTTT. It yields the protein CASSIGPWAQHF.

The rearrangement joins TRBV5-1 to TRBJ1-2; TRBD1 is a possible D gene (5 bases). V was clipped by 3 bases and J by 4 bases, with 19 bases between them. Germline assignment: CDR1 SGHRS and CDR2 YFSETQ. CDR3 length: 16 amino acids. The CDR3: CASSWDATPGIYGYTF. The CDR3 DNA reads TGCGCCAGCAGCTGGGACGCGACACCCGGGATCTATGGCTACACCTTC.

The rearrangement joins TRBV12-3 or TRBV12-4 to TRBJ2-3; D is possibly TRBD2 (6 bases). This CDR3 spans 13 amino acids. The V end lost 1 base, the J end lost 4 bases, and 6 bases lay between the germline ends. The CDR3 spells CASSLGLADTQYF. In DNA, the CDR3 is TGTGCCAGCAGTTTAGGACTAGCAGATACGCAGTATTTT.

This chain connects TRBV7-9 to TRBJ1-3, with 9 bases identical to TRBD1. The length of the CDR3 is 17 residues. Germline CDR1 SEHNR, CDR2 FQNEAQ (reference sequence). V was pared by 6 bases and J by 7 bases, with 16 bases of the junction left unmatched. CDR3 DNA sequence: TGTGCCAGCAGGCCCAACCCCGACAGGGGGTTTGCTAACACCATATATTTT. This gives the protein CASRPNPDRGFANTIYF.

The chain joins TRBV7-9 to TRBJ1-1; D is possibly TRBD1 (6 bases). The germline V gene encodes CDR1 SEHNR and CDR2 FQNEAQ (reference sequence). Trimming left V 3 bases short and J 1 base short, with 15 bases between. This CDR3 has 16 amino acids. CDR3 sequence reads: CASSFPPRGENTEAFF. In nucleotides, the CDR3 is TGTGCCAGCAGCTTCCCTCCGAGGGGGGAGAACACTGAAGCTTTCTTT.

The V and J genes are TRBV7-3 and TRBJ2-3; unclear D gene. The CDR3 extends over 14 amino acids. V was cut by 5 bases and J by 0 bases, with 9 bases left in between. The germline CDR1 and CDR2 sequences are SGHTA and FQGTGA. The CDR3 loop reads CASSRDISTDTQYF. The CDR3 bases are TGTGCCAGCAGCCGAGACATCAGCACAGATACGCAGTATTTT.

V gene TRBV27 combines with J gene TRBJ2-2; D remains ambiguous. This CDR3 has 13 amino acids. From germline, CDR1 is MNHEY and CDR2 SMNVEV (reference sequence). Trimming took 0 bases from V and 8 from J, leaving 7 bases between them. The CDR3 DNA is TGTGCCAGCAGTTTATCTTGGGTAGGGGAGCTGTTTTTT. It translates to CASSLSWVGELFF.